A selection of T cell receptor beta chains follows, all from one sample in a study of CD8 T cells in ankylosing spondylitis. Each CDR3 protein gets one entry after TCRdb re-called the 5' RACE reads with MiXCR. The profile shows 450,000 to 550,000 distinct CDR3 sequences, approximately 5.3% of them singletons. Sequenced: blood, either unsorted or a sorted T cell fraction (not recorded which). These TCRs come from a male donor with ankylosing spondylitis. Both conserved end residues are part of each CDR3. The D gene is left open where the match is weak. Size is omitted from some rows. Given values are once, few, many or a class for expanded clones.

>TRBV28|TRBJ2-5|.|.
TGTGCCACTCAGGGCCCCCACTACCAAGAGACCCAGTACTTC
CATQGPHYQETQYF
>TRBV7-2|TRBJ1-2|many|.
TGTGCCAGCAGCTTAGTTGGGACACGCTATGGCTACACCTTC
CASSLVGTRYGYTF
>TRBV20-1|TRBJ2-5|many|TRBD1
TGCAGTGCTCCGGGACAGGGGTACCAAGAGACCCAGTACTTC
CSAPGQGYQETQYF
>TRBV4-3|TRBJ2-1|many|TRBD1
TGCGCCAGCAGCCAAGTCTTACAGGGGCTGGAAACCTACAATGAGCAGTTCTTC
CASSQVLQGLETYNEQFF
>TRBV5-1|TRBJ2-4|many|TRBD1
TGCGCCAGCAGCTCCGGGACAGGGGGATTGATTCAGTACTTC
CASSSGTGGLIQYF
>TRBV7-6|TRBJ2-3|many|.
TGTGCCAGCAGCCGCGGGGGCCAACCTTCGGATACGCAGTATTTT
CASSRGGQPSDTQYF
>TRBV7-2|TRBJ2-7|.|.
TGTGCCAGCAGCCCCAACAGGGTTAAGGACGAGCAGTACTTC
CASSPNRVKDEQYF
>TRBV12-3/TRBV12-4|TRBJ2-1|many|.
TGTGCCAGCAGTTTAGGAACAGGGACCTACAATGAGCAGTTCTTC
CASSLGTGTYNEQFF
>TRBV7-2|TRBJ1-1|many|.
TGTGCCAGCGCCAGAAGGAGGGGAGATACTGAAGCTTTCTTT
CASARRRGDTEAFF
>TRBV3-1|TRBJ2-5|many|.
TGTGCCAGCAGCCAAGGGGAAAGAGCGACCCAGTACTTC
CASSQGERATQYF
>TRBV2|TRBJ2-6|few|.
TGTGCCAGCACCACGGACACCGCCGGGGCCAACGTCCTGACTTTC
CASTTDTAGANVLTF
>TRBV12-3/TRBV12-4|TRBJ2-1|many|.
TGTGCCAGCAGTTTTGGCTTCCAGGGGGAGCAGTTCTTC
CASSFGFQGEQFF
>TRBV30|TRBJ2-5|few|TRBD2
TGTGCCCAAGACGGGGGGGCCCGGGAGACCCAGTACTTC
CAQDGGARETQYF
>TRBV7-8|TRBJ2-5|few|TRBD1
TGTGCCAGCAGCCCCTGGACAGGGGAGATTGAGACCCAGTACTTC
CASSPWTGEIETQYF
>TRBV29-1|TRBJ1-4|many|TRBD1
TGCAGCGTGAAGGGAAGGCTGACAGGGGAGGAAAAACTGTTTTTT
CSVKGRLTGEEKLFF
>TRBV5-1|TRBJ2-2|many|.
TGCGCCAGCAGCCTGCGCGGGTTGGCCTGGAACACCGGGGAGCTGTTTTTT
CASSLRGLAWNTGELFF
>TRBV6-5|TRBJ2-1|many|.
TGTGCCAGCAGTTACCCGACTACTAATGAGCAGTTCTTC
CASSYPTTNEQFF
>TRBV20-1|TRBJ1-4|many|.
TGCAGTGCTATGAGCCCCGTGGCAGATGAAAAACTGTTTTTT
CSAMSPVADEKLFF
>TRBV3-1|TRBJ1-1|many|.
TGTGCCAGCAGCCAAACTCGGAACACTGAAGCTTTCTTT
CASSQTRNTEAFF
>TRBV27|TRBJ2-7|many|.
TGTGCCAGCAGTATAGGCCGGGCAGCGGCCACCTACGAGCAGTACTTC
CASSIGRAAATYEQYF
>TRBV7-3|TRBJ1-1|many|.
TGTGCCAGCAGCTTACAGGGTGGTGAAGCTTTCTTT
CASSLQGGEAFF
>TRBV11-1|TRBJ2-3|few|.
TGTGCCAGCAGCCCGCGAGCAGGGCTCTTTACAGATACGCAGTATTTT
CASSPRAGLFTDTQYF
>TRBV15|TRBJ2-5|.|.
TGTGCCACCAGCACACACCAAGAGACCCAGTACTTC
CATSTHQETQYF
>TRBV29-1|TRBJ2-1|many|.
TGCAGCTCCTATCGCGAGAGACCATACAATGAGCAGTTCTTC
CSSYRERPYNEQFF
>TRBV6-5|TRBJ1-4|.|.
TGTGCCAGCAGTTACTTAGCAGTGTTTCGGGCAACTAATGAAAAACTGTTTTTT
CASSYLAVFRATNEKLFF
>TRBV28|TRBJ2-3|many|TRBD1
TGTGCCAGCAACGAACAGGGGCCAAGCACAGATACGCAGTATTTT
CASNEQGPSTDTQYF
>TRBV20-1|TRBJ2-1|many|.
TGCAGTGCACTAGTATTGGGGGTAGAAACAGTCGATGAGCAGTTCTTC
CSALVLGVETVDEQFF
>TRBV5-1|TRBJ2-7|many|.
TGCGCCAGCAATACAGAACGATACGAGCAGTACTTC
CASNTERYEQYF
>TRBV29-1|TRBJ2-3|many|.
TGCAGCGTTGGAGCGGTCACAGATACGCAGTATTTT
CSVGAVTDTQYF
>TRBV3-1|TRBJ2-5|.|.
TGTGCCAGCAGCCGGAGGTGGGCAAGCTTGGAGACCCAGTACTTC
CASSRRWASLETQYF
>TRBV29-1|TRBJ2-5|few|TRBD1
TGCAGCGCCCTAATAGACAGGGTAGAGACCCAGTACTTC
CSALIDRVETQYF
>TRBV29-1|TRBJ2-3|few|.
TGCAGCGGAACGACAGGCCCCACAGATACGCAGTATTTT
CSGTTGPTDTQYF
>TRBV4-2|TRBJ1-2|many|.
TGTGCCAGCAGCCAAGATAAGCAGGAATACTATGGCTACACCTTC
CASSQDKQEYYGYTF
>TRBV20-1|TRBJ2-7|many|TRBD2
TGCAGTGCCTTTGGCGGGAGAGACGTCTACGAGCAGTACTTC
CSAFGGRDVYEQYF
>TRBV6-1|TRBJ2-1|many|TRBD2
TGTGCCAGCAGTCAGGGACTAGCGGGAGTCAATGAGCAGTTCTTC
CASSQGLAGVNEQFF
>TRBV20-1|TRBJ1-2|many|.
TGCAGTGCTTTAACCGAGAACTATGGCTACACCTTC
CSALTENYGYTF
>TRBV24-1|TRBJ2-3|many|TRBD1
TGTGCCACCAGTGTGACAGGGGCCACAGATACGCAGTATTTT
CATSVTGATDTQYF
>TRBV30|TRBJ2-7|.|TRBD1
TGTGCCTGGAGTAAACGGACAGGGTTTACCTACGAGCAGTACTTC
CAWSKRTGFTYEQYF
>TRBV11-3|TRBJ2-1|many|.
TGTGCCAGCAGACGAAGCGTGGGGGATGAGCAGTTCTTC
CASRRSVGDEQFF
>TRBV5-1|TRBJ1-6|many|TRBD1
TGCGCCAGCAGCCCGGGACAGGGGGCCCTCCTTAGCTCCTATAATTCACCCCTCCACTTT
CASSPGQGALLSSYNSPLHF
>TRBV6-1|TRBJ1-6|few|.
TGTGCCAGCAAGAGGGTATTTCTGGGTTCACCCCTCCACTTT
CASKRVFLGSPLHF
>TRBV29-1|TRBJ1-1|many|.
TGCAGCGCCCACCGCCTGGGTGACACTGAAGCTTTCTTT
CSAHRLGDTEAFF
>TRBV5-1|TRBJ2-7|many|.
TGCGCCAGCAGCTTCATCGGGGCGACCTACGAGCAGTACTTC
CASSFIGATYEQYF
>TRBV20-1|TRBJ2-7|many|TRBD2
TGCAGTGCTCCACGGGGGGTGGGCTACGAGCAGTACTTC
CSAPRGVGYEQYF
>TRBV10-3|TRBJ1-1|many|TRBD1
TGTGCCATGGGACAGATTGAAACTGAAGCTTTCTTT
CAMGQIETEAFF
>TRBV7-2|TRBJ2-3|.|.
TGTGCCAGCAGCTTCCACCCCGGGAAGACAGATACGCAGTATTTT
CASSFHPGKTDTQYF
>TRBV7-2|TRBJ2-2|many|TRBD1
TGTGCCAGCAGCTTAGGCAGGGGGCAGGTCGGGGAGCTGTTTTTT
CASSLGRGQVGELFF
>TRBV20-1|TRBJ2-1|.|TRBD2
TGCAGTGCTACTTGGACTAGCAGAAATGAGCAGTTCTTC
CSATWTSRNEQFF
>TRBV30|TRBJ2-7|once|TRBD2
TGTGCCTGGAGTGTCGGGACTAGCTACGAGCAGTACTTC
CAWSVGTSYEQYF
>TRBV12-3/TRBV12-4|TRBJ2-5|many|.
TGTGCCAGCAGTCCGCGGTTAAGAGAGACCCAGTACTTC
CASSPRLRETQYF
>TRBV7-2|TRBJ1-6|many|TRBD1
TGTGCCAGCAGCCAGAGACAGGGCGCCGAGAATTCACCCCTCCACTTT
CASSQRQGAENSPLHF
>TRBV6-2/TRBV6-3|TRBJ2-1|.|.
TGTGCTACCAGGGGTCCAGATGTGTTCTTC
CATRGPDVFF
>TRBV12-3/TRBV12-4|TRBJ1-2|many|TRBD1
TGTGCCAGCTCGCGTCCGGGACAGGGGGCAAGGGGCTACACCTTC
CASSRPGQGARGYTF
>TRBV20-1|TRBJ2-7|.|.
TGCATGTGGAGGGGAGCTCGCTACGAGCAGTACTTC
CMWRGARYEQYF
>TRBV7-9|TRBJ2-7|many|.
TGTGCCAGCACCCCGGTATACTACGAGCAGTACTTC
CASTPVYYEQYF
>TRBV7-2|TRBJ1-5|many|.
TGTGCCAGCAGCTCCACAGGGAGCAATCAGCCCCAGCATTTT
CASSSTGSNQPQHF
>TRBV7-9|TRBJ2-5|many|.
TGTGCCAGCAGCTTAGCGTCTTTCACACCCCAAGAGACCCAGTACTTC
CASSLASFTPQETQYF
>TRBV6-1|TRBJ2-7|few|TRBD2
TGTGCCAGCAGTCCCGGGGTGGTAGCGGGGAAGCAGTACTTC
CASSPGVVAGKQYF
>TRBV27|TRBJ2-2|.|.
TGTGCCAGCAGTACCCGGGAAGCAAGATGGGAGCTGTTTTTT
CASSTREARWELFF